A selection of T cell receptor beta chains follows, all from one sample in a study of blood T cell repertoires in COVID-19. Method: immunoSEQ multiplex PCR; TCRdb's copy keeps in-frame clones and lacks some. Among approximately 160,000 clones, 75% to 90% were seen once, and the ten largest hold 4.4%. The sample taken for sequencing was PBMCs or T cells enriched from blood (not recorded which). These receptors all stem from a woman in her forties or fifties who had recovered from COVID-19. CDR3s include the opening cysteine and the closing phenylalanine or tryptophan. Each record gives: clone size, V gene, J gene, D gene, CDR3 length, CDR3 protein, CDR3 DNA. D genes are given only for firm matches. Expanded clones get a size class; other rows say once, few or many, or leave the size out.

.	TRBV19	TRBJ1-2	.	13	CASSIRVWDGYTF	TGTGCCAGTAGCATCCGGGTCTGGGATGGCTACACCTTC
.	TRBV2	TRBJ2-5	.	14	CASSPRDGEETQYF	TGTGCCAGCAGTCCCAGGGATGGGGAAGAGACCCAGTACTTC
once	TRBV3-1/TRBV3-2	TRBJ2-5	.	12	CASSQRVETQYF	TGTGCCAGCAGCCAACGGGTGGAGACCCAGTACTTC
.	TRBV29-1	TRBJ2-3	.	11	CSAAGTDTQYF	TGCAGCGCCGCGGGCACAGATACGCAGTATTTT
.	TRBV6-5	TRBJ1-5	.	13	CASSYQGGQPQHF	TGTGCCAGCAGTTACCAGGGTGGACAGCCCCAGCATTTT
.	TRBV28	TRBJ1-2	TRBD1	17	CASSLPEGATANYGYTF	TGTGCCAGCAGCCTCCCCGAGGGGGCCACGGCTAACTATGGCTACACCTTC
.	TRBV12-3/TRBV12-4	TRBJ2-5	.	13	CASRDSFQETQYF	TGTGCCAGCAGAGACAGTTTCCAAGAGACCCAGTACTTC
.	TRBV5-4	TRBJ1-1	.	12	CASSFRNTEAFF	TGTGCCAGCAGCTTCAGGAACACTGAAGCTTTCTTT
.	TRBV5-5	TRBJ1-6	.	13	CASFEAEGSPLHF	TGTGCCAGCTTCGAGGCCGAGGGTTCACCCCTCCACTTT
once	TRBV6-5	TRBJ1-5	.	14	CASSFRDTNQPQHF	TGTGCCTCCAGTTTCCGGGACACTAATCAGCCCCAGCATTTT
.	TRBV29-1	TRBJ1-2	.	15	CSVDHGDLAINGYTF	TGCAGCGTTGATCACGGGGATCTGGCCATCAATGGCTACACCTTC
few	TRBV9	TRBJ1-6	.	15	CASSVGPGLNSPLHF	TGTGCCAGCAGCGTAGGTCCAGGCTTAAATTCACCCCTCCACTTT
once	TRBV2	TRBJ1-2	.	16	CASSPEQGRLRYGYTF	TGTGCCAGCAGCCCTGAACAGGGCCGTCTGAGGTATGGCTACACCTTC
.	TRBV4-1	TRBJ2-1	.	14	CASSQATRMLEQFF	TGCGCCAGCAGCCAAGCAACCAGGATGCTTGAGCAGTTCTTC
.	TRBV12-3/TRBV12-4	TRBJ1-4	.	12	CASSLRTEKLFF	TGTGCCAGCAGTTTAAGGACAGAAAAACTGTTTTTT
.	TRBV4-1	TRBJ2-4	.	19	CASSQDRLGAGMAKNIQYF	TGCGCCAGCAGCCAAGATCGGTTGGGGGCCGGGATGGCCAAAAACATTCAGTACTTC
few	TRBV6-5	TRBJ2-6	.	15	CASGHQGTGANVLTF	TGTGCCAGCGGCCACCAGGGGACTGGGGCCAACGTCCTGACTTTC
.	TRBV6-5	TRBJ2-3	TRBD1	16	CASSYWNRGLTDTQYF	TGTGCCAGCAGTTACTGGAACAGGGGGCTCACAGATACGCAGTATTTT
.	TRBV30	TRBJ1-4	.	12	CAWSLENEKLFF	TGTGCCTGGAGTCTAGAGAATGAAAAACTGTTTTTT
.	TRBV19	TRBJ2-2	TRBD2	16	CASSSLAGVNTGELFF	TGTGCCAGTAGTAGTCTAGCGGGGGTGAACACCGGGGAGCTGTTTTTT
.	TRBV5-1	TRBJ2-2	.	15	CASSLDRAGTGELFF	TGCGCCAGCAGCTTGGACAGGGCGGGCACCGGGGAGCTGTTTTTT
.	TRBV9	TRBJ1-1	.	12	CASSAARPEAFF	TGTGCCAGCAGCGCCGCTAGGCCTGAAGCTTTCTTT
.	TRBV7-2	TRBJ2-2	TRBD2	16	CASSLRAGGNTGELFF	TGTGCCAGCAGCTTAAGAGCGGGGGGGAACACCGGGGAGCTGTTTTTT
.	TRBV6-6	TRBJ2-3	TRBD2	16	CASRSTGGANTDTQYF	TGTGCCAGCAGGTCGACGGGAGGAGCAAACACAGATACGCAGTATTTT
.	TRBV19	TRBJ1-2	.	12	CASNQGIYGYTF	TGTGCCAGTAACCAGGGGATCTATGGCTACACCTTC
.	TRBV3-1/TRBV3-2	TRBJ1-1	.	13	CASSRGGRREAFF	TGTGCCAGCAGCCGCGGGGGTCGGCGGGAAGCTTTCTTT
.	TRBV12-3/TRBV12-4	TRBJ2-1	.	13	CASSLVQYNEQFF	TGTGCCAGCAGTTTAGTACAGTACAATGAGCAGTTCTTC
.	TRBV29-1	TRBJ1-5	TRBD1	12	CSVLTGDQPQHF	TGCAGCGTTTTGACAGGGGACCAGCCCCAGCATTTT
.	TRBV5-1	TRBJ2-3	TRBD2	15	CASSSTSGRTDTQYF	TGCGCCAGCAGCTCAACTAGCGGGAGAACAGATACGCAGTATTTT
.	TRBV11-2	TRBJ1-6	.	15	CASSLDQARGSPLHF	TGTGCCAGCAGCTTAGACCAGGCACGGGGATCACCCCTCCACTTT
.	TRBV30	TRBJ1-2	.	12	CACGREVRGYTF	TGTGCCTGTGGGCGGGAAGTGCGTGGCTACACCTTC
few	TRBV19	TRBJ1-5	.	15	CASSILPGLGQPQHF	TGTGCCAGTAGTATTCTGCCAGGGCTCGGTCAGCCCCAGCATTTT
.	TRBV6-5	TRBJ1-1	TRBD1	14	CASSWRGRNTEAFF	TGTGCCAGCAGCTGGAGGGGGCGGAACACTGAAGCTTTCTTT
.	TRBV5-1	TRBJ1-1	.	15	CASSFVQGTHTEAFF	TGCGCCAGCAGCTTTGTACAGGGTACACACACTGAAGCTTTCTTT
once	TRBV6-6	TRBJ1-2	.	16	CASSSSTEIGRYGYTF	TGTGCCAGCAGTTCATCGACAGAAATTGGTCGCTATGGCTACACCTTC
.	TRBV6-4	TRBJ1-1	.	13	CASSGDSQSEAFF	TGTGCCAGCAGTGGTGACAGTCAGTCTGAAGCTTTCTTT
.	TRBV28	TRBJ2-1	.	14	CASSLSLESWEQFF	TGTGCCAGCAGTTTATCGCTAGAATCTTGGGAGCAGTTCTTC
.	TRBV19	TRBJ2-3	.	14	CASSSTGVGDTQYF	TGTGCCAGTAGTAGCACGGGAGTCGGTGATACGCAGTATTTT
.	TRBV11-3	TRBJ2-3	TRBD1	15	CASSPQGRSTDTQYF	TGTGCCAGCAGCCCACAGGGGCGTTCCACAGATACGCAGTATTTT
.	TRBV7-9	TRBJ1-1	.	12	CACGGGSTEAFF	TGTGCCTGTGGGGGGGGGTCCACTGAAGCTTTCTTT
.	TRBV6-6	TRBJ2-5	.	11	CASGRSETQYF	TGTGCCAGCGGCCGCTCCGAGACCCAGTACTTC
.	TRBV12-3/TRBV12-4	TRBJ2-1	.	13	CASGTSPYNEQFF	TGTGCCAGCGGTACTTCCCCCTACAATGAGCAGTTCTTC
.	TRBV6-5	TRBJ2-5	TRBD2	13	CASSTQGGETQYF	TGTGCCAGCAGTACTCAGGGAGGGGAGACCCAGTACTTC
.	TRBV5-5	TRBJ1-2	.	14	CASSSKTANYGYTF	TGTGCCAGCAGCTCAAAGACAGCAAACTATGGCTACACCTTC
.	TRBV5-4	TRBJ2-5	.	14	CASSPEGARETQYF	TGTGCCAGCAGCCCGGAGGGGGCGAGAGAGACCCAGTACTTC
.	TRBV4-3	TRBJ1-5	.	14	CASSQERGNQPQHF	TGCGCCAGCAGCCAAGAGCGGGGCAATCAGCCCCAGCATTTT
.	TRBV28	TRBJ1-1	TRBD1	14	CASSNRQGRTEAFF	TGTGCCAGCAGTAACAGACAGGGGCGGACTGAAGCTTTCTTT
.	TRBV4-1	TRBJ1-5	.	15	CASSQEVTGEAPQHF	TGCGCCAGCAGCCAAGAAGTCACGGGTGAAGCGCCCCAGCATTTT
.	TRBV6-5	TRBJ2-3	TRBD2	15	CASSYRPGGPDTQYF	TGTGCCAGCAGTTACCGCCCGGGGGGGCCAGATACGCAGTATTTT